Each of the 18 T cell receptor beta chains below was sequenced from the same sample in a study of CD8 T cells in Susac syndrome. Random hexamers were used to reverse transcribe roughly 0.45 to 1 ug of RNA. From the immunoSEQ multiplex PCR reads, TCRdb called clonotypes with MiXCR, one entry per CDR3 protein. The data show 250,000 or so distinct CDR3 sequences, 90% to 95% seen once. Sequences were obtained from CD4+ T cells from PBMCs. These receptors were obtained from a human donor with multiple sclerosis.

The chain's CDR3 is CASSASGREETQYF. CDR3 in DNA: TGTGCCAGCAGCGCTAGCGGGAGGGAGGAGACCCAGTACTTC. This chain uses TRBV9 with TRBJ2-5; 12 bases agree with TRBD2. Germline V CDR1 and CDR2: SGDLS, YYNGEE. This CDR3 has 14 residues. Trimming took 3 bases from V and 5 from J; bases not matched to a gene: 2.

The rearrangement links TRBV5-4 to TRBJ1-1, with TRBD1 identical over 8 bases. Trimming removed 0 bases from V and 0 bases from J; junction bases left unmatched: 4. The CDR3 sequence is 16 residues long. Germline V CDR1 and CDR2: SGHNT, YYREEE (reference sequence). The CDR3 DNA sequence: TGTGCCAGCAGCTTGGACCGGACAGGGCTGAACACTGAAGCTTTCTTT. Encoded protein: CASSLDRTGLNTEAFF.

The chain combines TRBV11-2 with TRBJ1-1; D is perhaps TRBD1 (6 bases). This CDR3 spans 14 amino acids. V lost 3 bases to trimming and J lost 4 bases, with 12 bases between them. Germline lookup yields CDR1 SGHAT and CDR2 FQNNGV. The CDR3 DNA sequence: TGTGCCAGCAGCTTTAACAGGGTGGGCACTGAAGCTTTCTTT. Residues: CASSFNRVGTEAFF.

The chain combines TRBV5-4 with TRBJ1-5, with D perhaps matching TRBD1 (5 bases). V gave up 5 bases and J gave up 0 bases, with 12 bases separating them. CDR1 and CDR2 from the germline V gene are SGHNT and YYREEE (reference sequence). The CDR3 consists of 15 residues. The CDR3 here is CASRRDLDSNQPQHF. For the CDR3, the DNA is TGTGCCAGCAGGCGGGACCTGGATAGCAATCAGCCCCAGCATTTT.

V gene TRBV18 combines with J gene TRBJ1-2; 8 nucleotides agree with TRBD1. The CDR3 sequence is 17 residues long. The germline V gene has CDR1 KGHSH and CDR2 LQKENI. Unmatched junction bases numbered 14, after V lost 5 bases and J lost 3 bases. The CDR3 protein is CASSEYHDRTGHYGYTF. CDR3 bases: TGTGCCAGCTCAGAATACCACGACAGGACAGGGCACTATGGCTACACCTTC. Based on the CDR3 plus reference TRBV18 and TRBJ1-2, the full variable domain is NAGVMQNPRHLVRRRGQEARLRCSPMKGHSHVYWYRQLPEEGLKFMVYLQKENIIDESGMPKERFSAEFPKEGPSILRIQQVVRGDSAAYFCASSEYHDRTGHYGYTFGSGTRLTVV.

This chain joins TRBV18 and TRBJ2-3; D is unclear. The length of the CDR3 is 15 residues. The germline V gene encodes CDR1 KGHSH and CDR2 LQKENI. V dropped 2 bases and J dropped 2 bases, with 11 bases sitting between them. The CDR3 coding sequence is TGTGCCAGCTCACCAGCTGGGTCTCCCACAGATACGCAGTATTTT. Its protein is CASSPAGSPTDTQYF.

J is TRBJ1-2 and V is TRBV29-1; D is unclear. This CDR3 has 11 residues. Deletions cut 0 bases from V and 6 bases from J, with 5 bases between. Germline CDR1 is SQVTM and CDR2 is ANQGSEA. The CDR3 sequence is CSVEDQNGYTF. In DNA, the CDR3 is TGCAGCGTTGAAGATCAAAATGGCTACACCTTC.

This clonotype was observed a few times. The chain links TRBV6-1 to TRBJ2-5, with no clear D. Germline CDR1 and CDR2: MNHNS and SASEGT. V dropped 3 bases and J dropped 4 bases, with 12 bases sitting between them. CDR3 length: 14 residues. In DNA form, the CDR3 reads TGTGCCAGCAGTGATATTCTCCACTTAGAGACCCAGTACTTC. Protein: CASSDILHLETQYF.

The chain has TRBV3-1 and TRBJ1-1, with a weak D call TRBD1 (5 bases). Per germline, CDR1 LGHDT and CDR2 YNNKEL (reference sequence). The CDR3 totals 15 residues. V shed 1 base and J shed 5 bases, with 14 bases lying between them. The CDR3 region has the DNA TGTGCCAGCAGCCAAGTGGAGGGGTTATGGACTGAAGCTTTCTTT. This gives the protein CASSQVEGLWTEAFF.

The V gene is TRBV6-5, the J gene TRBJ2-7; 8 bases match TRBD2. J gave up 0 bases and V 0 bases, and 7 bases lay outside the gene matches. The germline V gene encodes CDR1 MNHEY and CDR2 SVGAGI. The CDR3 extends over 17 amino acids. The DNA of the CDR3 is TGTGCCAGCAGTTACTCAAGCTTACTAGCGGACTCCTACGAGCAGTACTTC. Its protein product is CASSYSSLLADSYEQYF.

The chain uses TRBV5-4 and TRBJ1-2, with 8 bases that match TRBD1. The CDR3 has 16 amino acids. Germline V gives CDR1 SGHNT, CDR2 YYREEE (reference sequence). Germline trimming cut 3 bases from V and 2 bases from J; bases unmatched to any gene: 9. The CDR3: CASSSEGTGGNYGYTF. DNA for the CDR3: TGTGCCAGCAGCTCTGAAGGGACAGGCGGGAACTATGGCTACACCTTC.

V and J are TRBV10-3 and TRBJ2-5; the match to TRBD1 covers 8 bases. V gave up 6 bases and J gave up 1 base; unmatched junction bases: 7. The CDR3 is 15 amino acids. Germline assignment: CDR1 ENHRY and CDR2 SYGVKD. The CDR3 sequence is CAIRKGQGAQETQYF. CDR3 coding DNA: TGTGCCATCAGAAAAGGACAGGGAGCCCAAGAGACCCAGTACTTC.

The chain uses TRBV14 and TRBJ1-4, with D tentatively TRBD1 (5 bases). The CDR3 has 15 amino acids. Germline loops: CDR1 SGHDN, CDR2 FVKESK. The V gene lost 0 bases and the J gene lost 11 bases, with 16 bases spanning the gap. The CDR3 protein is CASSQDMRGAGKLFF. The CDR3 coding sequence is TGTGCCAGCAGCCAAGATATGCGGGGCGCTGGGAAACTGTTTTTT.

CDR3 region: CASSLDRGTDTQYF. CDR3 nucleotide sequence: TGTGCCAGCAGTTTGGACAGGGGCACAGATACGCAGTATTTT. The chain recombines TRBV7-9 with TRBJ2-3, with 8 nucleotides matching TRBD1. Germline CDR1 and CDR2: SEHNR and FQNEAQ (reference sequence). The V and J ends lost 6 bases and 1 base, in that order; junction bases with no gene match: 3. The CDR3 runs to 14 residues.

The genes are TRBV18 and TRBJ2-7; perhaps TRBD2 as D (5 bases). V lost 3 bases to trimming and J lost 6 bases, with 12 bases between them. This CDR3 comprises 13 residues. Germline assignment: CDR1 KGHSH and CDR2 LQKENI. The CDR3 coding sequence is TGTGCCAGCTCACCCCTCGACCGGGGCGAGCAGTACGTC. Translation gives CASSPLDRGEQYV.

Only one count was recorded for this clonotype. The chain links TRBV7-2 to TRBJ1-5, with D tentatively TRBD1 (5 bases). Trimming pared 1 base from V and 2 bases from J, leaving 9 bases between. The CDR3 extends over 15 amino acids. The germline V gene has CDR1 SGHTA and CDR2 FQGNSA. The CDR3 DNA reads TGTGCCAGCAGCTTAGGCAGGGCGGGCAATCAGCCCCAGCATTTT. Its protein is CASSLGRAGNQPQHF.

For the CDR3, the DNA is TGTGCCAGCAGCTGGGACCCTAATTCACCCCTCCACTTT. It yields the protein CASSWDPNSPLHF. The genes are TRBV7-7 and TRBJ1-6; perhaps TRBD1 as D (5 bases). Germline V lookup: CDR1 SSHAT, CDR2 FNYEAQ (reference sequence). The CDR3 is 13 residues long. The V gene lost 4 bases and the J gene lost 6 bases, with 7 bases spanning the gap.

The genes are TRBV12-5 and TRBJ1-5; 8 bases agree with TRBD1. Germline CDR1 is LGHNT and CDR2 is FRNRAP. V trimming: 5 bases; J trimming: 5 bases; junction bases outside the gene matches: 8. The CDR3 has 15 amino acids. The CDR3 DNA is TGTGCTAGTGGTCACTCCTCAGGGGGCGATCAGCCCCAGCATTTT. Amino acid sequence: CASGHSSGGDQPQHF. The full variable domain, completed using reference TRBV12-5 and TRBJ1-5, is DARVTQTPRHKVTEMGQEVTMRCQPILGHNTVFWYRQTMMQGLELLAYFRNRAPLDDSGMPKDRFSAEMPDATLATLKIQPSEPRDSAVYFCASGHSSGGDQPQHFGDGTRLSIL.